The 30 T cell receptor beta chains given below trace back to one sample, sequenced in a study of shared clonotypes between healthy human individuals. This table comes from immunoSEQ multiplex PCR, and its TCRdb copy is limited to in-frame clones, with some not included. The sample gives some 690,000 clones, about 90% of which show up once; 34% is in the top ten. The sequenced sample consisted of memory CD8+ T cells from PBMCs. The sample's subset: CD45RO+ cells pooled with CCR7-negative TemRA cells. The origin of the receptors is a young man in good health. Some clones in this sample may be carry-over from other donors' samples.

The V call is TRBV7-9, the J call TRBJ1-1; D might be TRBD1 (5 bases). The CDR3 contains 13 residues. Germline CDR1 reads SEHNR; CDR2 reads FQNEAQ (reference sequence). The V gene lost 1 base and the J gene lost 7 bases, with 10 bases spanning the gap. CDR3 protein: CASSLDFGHEAFF. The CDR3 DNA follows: TGTGCCAGCAGCTTAGATTTCGGACATGAAGCTTTCTTT.

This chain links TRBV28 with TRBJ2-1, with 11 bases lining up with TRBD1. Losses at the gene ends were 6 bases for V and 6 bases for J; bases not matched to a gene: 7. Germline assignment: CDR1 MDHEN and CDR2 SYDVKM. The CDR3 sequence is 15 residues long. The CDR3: CASRSGTGGFNEQFF. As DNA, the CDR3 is TGTGCCAGCAGATCCGGGACAGGGGGGTTCAATGAGCAGTTCTTC.

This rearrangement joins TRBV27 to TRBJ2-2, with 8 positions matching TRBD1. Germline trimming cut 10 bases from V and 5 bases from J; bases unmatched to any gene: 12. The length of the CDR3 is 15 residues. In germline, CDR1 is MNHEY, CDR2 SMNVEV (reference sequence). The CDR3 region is CATRDRSLGTGELFF. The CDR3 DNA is TGTGCCACCAGGGACAGGAGCTTGGGGACCGGGGAGCTGTTTTTT.

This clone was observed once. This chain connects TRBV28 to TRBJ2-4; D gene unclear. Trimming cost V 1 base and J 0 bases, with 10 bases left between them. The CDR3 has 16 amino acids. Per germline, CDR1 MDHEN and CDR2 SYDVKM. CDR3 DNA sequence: TGTGCCAGCAGTTTATTTCACAGATTAGCCAAAAACATTCAGTACTTC. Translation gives CASSLFHRLAKNIQYF.

For the CDR3, the DNA is TGTGCCAGCAGCCCCCAGGGACTAGCGGTCACAGATACGCAGTATTTT. Translating it yields CASSPQGLAVTDTQYF. This chain uses TRBV7-6 with TRBJ2-3, with TRBD2 matching 11 bases. Germline assignment: CDR1 SGHVS and CDR2 FNYEAQ. This CDR3 has 16 amino acids. J lost 2 bases, V lost 5 bases, and 6 bases had no gene match.

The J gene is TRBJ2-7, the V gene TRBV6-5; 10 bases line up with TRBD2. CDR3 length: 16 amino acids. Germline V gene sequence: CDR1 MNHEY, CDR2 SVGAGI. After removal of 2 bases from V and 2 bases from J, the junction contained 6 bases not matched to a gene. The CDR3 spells CASSYRLAGGTYEQYF. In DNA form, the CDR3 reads TGTGCCAGCAGTTACCGTTTAGCGGGAGGAACCTACGAGCAGTACTTC.

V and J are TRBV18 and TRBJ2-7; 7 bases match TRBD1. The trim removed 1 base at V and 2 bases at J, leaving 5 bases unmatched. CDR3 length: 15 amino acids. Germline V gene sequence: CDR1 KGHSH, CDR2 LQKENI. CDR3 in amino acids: CASSPLDRATYEQYF. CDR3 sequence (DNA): TGTGCCAGCTCACCACTTGACAGGGCCACCTACGAGCAGTACTTC.

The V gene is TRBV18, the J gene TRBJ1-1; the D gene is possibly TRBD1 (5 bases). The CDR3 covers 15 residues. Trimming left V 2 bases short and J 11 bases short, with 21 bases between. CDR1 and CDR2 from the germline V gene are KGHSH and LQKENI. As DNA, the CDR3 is TGTGCCAGCTCACCAGAAGGGGACCCCGCCCGATTGGCTTTCTTT. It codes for CASSPEGDPARLAFF.

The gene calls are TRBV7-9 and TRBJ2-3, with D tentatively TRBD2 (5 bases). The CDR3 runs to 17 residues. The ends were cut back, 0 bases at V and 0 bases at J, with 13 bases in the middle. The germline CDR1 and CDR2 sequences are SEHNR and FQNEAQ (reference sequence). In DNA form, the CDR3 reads TGTGCCAGCAGCTTAGCGCTAGTTTCGGGAAGCACAGATACGCAGTATTTT. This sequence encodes CASSLALVSGSTDTQYF.

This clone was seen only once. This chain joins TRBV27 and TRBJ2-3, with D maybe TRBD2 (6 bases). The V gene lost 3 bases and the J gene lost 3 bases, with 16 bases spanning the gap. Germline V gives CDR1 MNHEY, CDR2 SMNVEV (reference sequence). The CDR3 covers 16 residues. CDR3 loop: CASSFVTGAGTDTQYF. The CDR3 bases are TGTGCCAGCAGTTTCGTAACGGGAGCTGGAACAGATACGCAGTATTTT.

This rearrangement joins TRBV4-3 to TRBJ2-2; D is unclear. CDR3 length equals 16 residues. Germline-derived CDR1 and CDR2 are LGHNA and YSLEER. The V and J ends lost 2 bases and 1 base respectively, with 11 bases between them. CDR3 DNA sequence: TGCGCCAGCAGCCAATTCCTCCCGGAGAACACCGGGGAGCTGTTTTTT. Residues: CASSQFLPENTGELFF.

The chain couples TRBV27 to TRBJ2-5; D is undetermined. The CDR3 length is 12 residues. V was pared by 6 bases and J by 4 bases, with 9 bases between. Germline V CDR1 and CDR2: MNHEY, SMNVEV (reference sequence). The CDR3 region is CASRGQGETQYF. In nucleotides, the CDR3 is TGTGCCAGCAGGGGCCAAGGAGAGACCCAGTACTTC.

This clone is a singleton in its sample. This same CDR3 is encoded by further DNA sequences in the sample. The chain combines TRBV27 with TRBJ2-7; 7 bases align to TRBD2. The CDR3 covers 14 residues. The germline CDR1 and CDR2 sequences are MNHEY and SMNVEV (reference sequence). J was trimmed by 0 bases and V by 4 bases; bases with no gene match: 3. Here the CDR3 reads CASSWGGSSYEQYF. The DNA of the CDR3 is TGTGCCAGCAGTTGGGGCGGGAGCTCCTACGAGCAGTACTTC.

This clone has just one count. This chain's CDR3 is CASSPQGGGTSTDTQYF. The CDR3 DNA sequence: TGTGCCAGCAGCCCTCAGGGAGGGGGAACTAGCACAGATACGCAGTATTTT. The chain has TRBV9 and TRBJ2-3, with a possible D match to TRBD2 (7 bases). The CDR3 spans 17 residues. Between the trimmed V and J ends, which lost 4 bases and 0 bases, there was a span of 18 bases. In germline, CDR1 is SGDLS, CDR2 YYNGEE. The variable domain in full, completed from reference TRBV9 and TRBJ2-3, reads DSGVTQTPKHLITATGQRVTLRCSPRSGDLSVYWYQQSLDQGLQFLIQYYNGEERAKGNILERFSAQQFPDLHSELNLSSLELGDSALYFCASSPQGGGTSTDTQYFGPGTRLTVL.

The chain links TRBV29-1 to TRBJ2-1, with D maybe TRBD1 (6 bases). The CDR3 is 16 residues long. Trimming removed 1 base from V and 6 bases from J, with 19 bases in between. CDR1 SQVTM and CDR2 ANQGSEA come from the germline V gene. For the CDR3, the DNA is TGCAGCGTTGAAGCCCCTATCGGGCAGGGGTTCAATGAGCAGTTCTTC. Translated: CSVEAPIGQGFNEQFF.

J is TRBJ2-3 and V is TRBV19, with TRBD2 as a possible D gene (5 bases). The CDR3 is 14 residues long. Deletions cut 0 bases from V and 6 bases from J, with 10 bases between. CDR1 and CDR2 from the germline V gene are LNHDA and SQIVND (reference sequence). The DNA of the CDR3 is TGTGCCAGTAGTATAGATGGGGAGATGGATACGCAGTATTTT. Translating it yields CASSIDGEMDTQYF.

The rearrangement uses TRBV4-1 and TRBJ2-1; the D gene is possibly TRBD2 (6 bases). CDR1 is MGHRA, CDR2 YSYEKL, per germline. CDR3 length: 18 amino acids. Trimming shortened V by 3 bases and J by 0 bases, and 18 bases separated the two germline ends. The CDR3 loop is CASSHAIRDSSSYNEQFF. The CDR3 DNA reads TGCGCCAGCAGCCACGCGATCCGGGACTCGAGCTCCTACAATGAGCAGTTCTTC.

The CDR3 loop is CAAGLARTNEKLFF. The CDR3 region has the DNA TGTGCCGCTGGGTTGGCTAGGACTAATGAAAAACTGTTTTTT. J is TRBJ1-4 and V is TRBV2, with unresolved D. Trimming took 11 bases from V and 2 from J, leaving 15 bases between them. The CDR3 has 14 residues. Germline V gives CDR1 SNHLY, CDR2 FYNNEI.

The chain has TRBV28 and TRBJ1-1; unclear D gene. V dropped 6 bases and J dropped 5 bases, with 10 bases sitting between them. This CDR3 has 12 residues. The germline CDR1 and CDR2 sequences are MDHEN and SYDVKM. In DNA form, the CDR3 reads TGTGCCAGCAGAACGTTTAGTACTGAAGCTTTCTTT. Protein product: CASRTFSTEAFF. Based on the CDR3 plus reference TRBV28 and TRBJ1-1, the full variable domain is DVKVTQSSRYLVKRTGEKVFLECVQDMDHENMFWYRQDPGLGLRLIYFSYDVKMKEKGDIPEGYSVSREKKERFSLILESASTNQTSMYLCASRTFSTEAFFGQGTRLTVV.

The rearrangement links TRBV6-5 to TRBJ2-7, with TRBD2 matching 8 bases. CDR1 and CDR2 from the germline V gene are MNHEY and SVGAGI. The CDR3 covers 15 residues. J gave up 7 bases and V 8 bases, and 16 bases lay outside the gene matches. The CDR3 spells CASGPLEREIREQYF. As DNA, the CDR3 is TGTGCCAGCGGACCTCTCGAGCGGGAGATACGGGAGCAGTACTTC.

Here the CDR3 reads CASSFVVGEQFF. The DNA for the CDR3 is TGCGCCAGCAGTTTCGTTGTCGGGGAGCAGTTCTTC. J is TRBJ2-1 and V is TRBV4-1; the D is unclear. Germline V gives CDR1 MGHRA, CDR2 YSYEKL. This CDR3 is 12 amino acids long. The V gene lost 6 bases and the J gene lost 10 bases, with 13 bases spanning the gap.

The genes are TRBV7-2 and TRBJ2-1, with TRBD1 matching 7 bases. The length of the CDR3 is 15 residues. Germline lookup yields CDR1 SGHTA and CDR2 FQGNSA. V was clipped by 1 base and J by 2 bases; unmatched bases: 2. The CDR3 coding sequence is TGTGCCAGCAGCTTAGAAGGGGGCGCCTACAATGAGCAGTTCTTC. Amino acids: CASSLEGGAYNEQFF.

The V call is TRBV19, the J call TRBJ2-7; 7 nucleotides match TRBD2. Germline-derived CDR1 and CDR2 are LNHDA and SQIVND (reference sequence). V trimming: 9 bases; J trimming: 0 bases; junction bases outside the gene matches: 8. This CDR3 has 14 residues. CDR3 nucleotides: TGTGCCAGCCAAAGCGGGGAGAGCTCCTACGAGCAGTACTTC. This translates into CASQSGESSYEQYF.

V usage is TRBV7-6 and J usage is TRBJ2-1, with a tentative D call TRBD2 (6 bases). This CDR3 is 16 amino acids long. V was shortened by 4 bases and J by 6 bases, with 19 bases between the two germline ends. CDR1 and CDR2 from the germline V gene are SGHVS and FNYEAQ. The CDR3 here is CASSSIGLARGNEQFF. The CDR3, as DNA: TGTGCCAGCAGCTCTATCGGGCTAGCGAGGGGCAATGAGCAGTTCTTC. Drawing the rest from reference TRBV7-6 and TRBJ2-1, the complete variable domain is GAGVSQSPRYKVTKRGQDVALRCDPISGHVSLYWYRQALGQGPEFLTYFNYEAQQDKSGLPNDRFSAERPEGSISTLTIQRTEQRDSAMYRCASSSIGLARGNEQFFGPGTRLTVL.

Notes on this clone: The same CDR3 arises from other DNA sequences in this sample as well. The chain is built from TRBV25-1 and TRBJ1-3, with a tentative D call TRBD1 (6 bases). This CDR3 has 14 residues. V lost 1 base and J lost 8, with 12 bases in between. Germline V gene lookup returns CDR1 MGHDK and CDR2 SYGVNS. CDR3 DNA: TGTGCCAGCAGTGAATTTGCAGGGGTGGACACCATATATTTT. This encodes CASSEFAGVDTIYF.

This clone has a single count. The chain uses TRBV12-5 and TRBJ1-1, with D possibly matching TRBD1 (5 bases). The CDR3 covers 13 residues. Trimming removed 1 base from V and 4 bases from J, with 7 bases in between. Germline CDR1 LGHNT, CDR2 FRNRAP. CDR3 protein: CASGLGQPTEAFF. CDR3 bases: TGTGCTAGTGGTTTGGGACAGCCCACTGAAGCTTTCTTT.

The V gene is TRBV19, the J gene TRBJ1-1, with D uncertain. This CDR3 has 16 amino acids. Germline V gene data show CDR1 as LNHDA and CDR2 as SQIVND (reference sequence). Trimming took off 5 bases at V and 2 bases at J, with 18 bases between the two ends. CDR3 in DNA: TGTGCCAGTAGTTCCGAGACCCGGAGATTAAACACTGAAGCTTTCTTT. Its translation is CASSSETRRLNTEAFF.

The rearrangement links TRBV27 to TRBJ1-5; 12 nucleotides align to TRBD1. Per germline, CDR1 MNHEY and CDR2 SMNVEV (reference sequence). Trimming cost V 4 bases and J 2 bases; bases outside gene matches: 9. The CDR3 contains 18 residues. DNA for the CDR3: TGTGCCAGCAGTTGGGGGACAGGGGGCGGTTCTGGCAATCAGCCCCAGCATTTT. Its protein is CASSWGTGGGSGNQPQHF.

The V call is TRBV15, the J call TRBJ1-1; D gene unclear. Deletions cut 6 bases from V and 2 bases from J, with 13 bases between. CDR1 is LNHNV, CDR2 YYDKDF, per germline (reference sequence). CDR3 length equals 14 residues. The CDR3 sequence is CATRGTERNTEAFF. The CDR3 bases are TGTGCCACCAGAGGTACAGAGAGAAACACTGAAGCTTTCTTT.

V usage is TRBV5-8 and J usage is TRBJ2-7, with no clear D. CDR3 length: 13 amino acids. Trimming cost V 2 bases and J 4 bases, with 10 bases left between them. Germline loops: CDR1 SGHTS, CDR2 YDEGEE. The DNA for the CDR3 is TGTGCCAGCAGCTTACGGGTCAGTTACGAGCAGTACTTC. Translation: CASSLRVSYEQYF.